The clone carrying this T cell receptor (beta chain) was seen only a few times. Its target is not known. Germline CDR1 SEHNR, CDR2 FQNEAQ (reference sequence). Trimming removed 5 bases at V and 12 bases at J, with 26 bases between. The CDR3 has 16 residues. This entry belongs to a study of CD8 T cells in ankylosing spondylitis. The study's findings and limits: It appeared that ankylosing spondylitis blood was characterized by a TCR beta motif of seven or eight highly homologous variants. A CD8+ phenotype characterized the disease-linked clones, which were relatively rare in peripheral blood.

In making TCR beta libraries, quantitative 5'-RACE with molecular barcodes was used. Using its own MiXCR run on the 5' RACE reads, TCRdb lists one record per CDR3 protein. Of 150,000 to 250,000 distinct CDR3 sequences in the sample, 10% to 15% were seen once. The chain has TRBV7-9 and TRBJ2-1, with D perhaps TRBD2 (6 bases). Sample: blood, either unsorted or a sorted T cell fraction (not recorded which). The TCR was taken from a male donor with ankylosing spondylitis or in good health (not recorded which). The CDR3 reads CASSPRDSLIRWGQFF. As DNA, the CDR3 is TGTGCCAGCAGCCCGCGGGACTCCCTCATACGTTGGGGGCAGTTCTTC.